A selection of T cell receptor beta chains follows, all from one sample in a study of CD8 T cells in ankylosing spondylitis. TCRdb recomputed calls from the 5' RACE reads with MiXCR, one row per CDR3 protein. The table has under 250,000 distinct CDR3 sequences, over 30% seen once. The material sequenced was blood, either unsorted or a sorted T cell fraction (not recorded which). The receptors were sampled from a male donor with ankylosing spondylitis or in good health (not recorded which). The CDR3 runs from the conserved cysteine through the conserved F or W. The D gene is left open where the match is weak. Rows may omit the clone size; those that give it use once, few, many or a size class.

j_call v_call clone_size d_call cdr3_aa cdr3_nt
TRBJ2-3 TRBV20-1 . . CSVPTPYTRGVDTQYF TGCAGTGTCCCCACCCCCTATACAAGGGGGGTAGATACGCAGTATTTT
TRBJ2-6 TRBV27 . . CASTYRSGANVLTF TGTGCCAGCACCTATCGCTCTGGGGCCAACGTCCTGACTTTC
TRBJ2-5 TRBV12-3/TRBV12-4 . . CASSLNYVSWGETQYF TGTGCCAGCAGTTTGAATTATGTTAGCTGGGGGGAGACCCAGTACTTC
TRBJ2-7 TRBV6-5 . . CASSRGRDEQYF TGTGCCAGCTCCAGGGGTCGGGACGAGCAGTACTTC
TRBJ2-3 TRBV9 . . CASSVAPSTDTQYF TGTGCCAGCAGCGTAGCTCCCAGCACAGATACGCAGTATTTT
TRBJ2-3 TRBV19 few . CASRGAADTQYF TGTGCCAGTAGAGGGGCGGCAGATACGCAGTATTTT
TRBJ2-5 TRBV20-1 . . CSADAATLGETQYF TGCAGTGCGGACGCGGCCACACTCGGGGAGACCCAGTACTTC
TRBJ2-3 TRBV4-2 . . CASSPPLSTDTQYF TGTGCCAGCAGTCCTCCCTTAAGCACAGATACGCAGTATTTT
TRBJ1-6 TRBV20-1 . . CSARQQVGHNSPLHF TGCAGTGCTAGGCAACAGGTTGGGCATAATTCACCCCTCCACTTT
TRBJ2-3 TRBV12-3/TRBV12-4 few TRBD1 CASRGQHTDTQYF TGTGCCAGCAGGGGACAGCACACAGATACGCAGTATTTT
TRBJ2-5 TRBV28 . TRBD2 CATDSGEETQYF TGTGCCACTGATAGCGGGGAAGAGACCCAGTACTTC
TRBJ2-5 TRBV5-6 . TRBD1 CASSLGTGAETQYF TGTGCCAGCAGCCTAGGGACAGGGGCTGAGACCCAGTACTTC
TRBJ2-5 TRBV28 . TRBD2 CASTLGTSGAETQYF TGTGCCAGCACTCTCGGGACTAGCGGGGCGGAGACCCAGTACTTC
TRBJ2-1 TRBV29-1 few TRBD2 CSVGLAGGREQFF TGCAGCGTGGGACTAGCGGGGGGGCGTGAGCAGTTCTTC
TRBJ2-3 TRBV20-1 . . CSAYNQPTDTQCF TGCAGTGCTTACAACCAACCCACAGATACGCAGTGTTTT
TRBJ2-3 TRBV10-3 . TRBD2 CATRGGTRTDTQYF TGTGCCACCCGGGGGGGTACTCGCACAGATACGCAGTATTTT
TRBJ2-7 TRBV28 . . CASSFRGVEQYF TGTGCCAGCAGTTTCAGAGGAGTTGAGCAGTACTTC
TRBJ2-1 TRBV6-1 . TRBD2 CASSKLAGVSYNEQFF TGTGCCAGCAGTAAACTAGCGGGGGTGTCCTACAATGAGCAGTTCTTC
TRBJ2-1 TRBV5-6 few TRBD1 CASSYGTGRLDEQFF TGTGCCAGCAGCTACGGGACAGGGAGATTGGATGAGCAGTTCTTC
TRBJ2-6 TRBV11-2 . . CASRPTVFRPSSGANVLTF TGTGCCAGCAGGCCCACTGTTTTTCGGCCTAGCTCTGGGGCCAACGTCCTGACTTTC